What follows describes a single T cell receptor (beta chain). Its antigen is undetermined. This specimen belongs to a study of CD4 T cells in relation to SARS-CoV-2 and coronaviruses. At the level of the study: TCR beta CDR3s were sequenced after approximately 11-day antigen culture of PBMCs. Crossreactive spike epitopes shared across donors were mapped to their HLA restriction.

Before the COVID-19 pandemic, during about 2011-2019, CD4+ T cells were taken from unexposed donors. After around nine days of culture, CD4+ T cells were isolated. Cells permitting, SARS-CoV-2 S/N and four cold-coronavirus spikes were tested on unexposed-donor CD4+ T cells. TCRdb's copy holds only in-frame clones and misses some; the assay was immunoSEQ multiplex PCR. Among 10,000 or so clones listed, approximately 80% were seen once. This CDR3 has 11 residues. V was pared by 7 bases and J by 5 bases, with 10 bases between. Germline V gene sequence: CDR1 SQVTM, CDR2 ANQGSEA. The clonotype was recovered from a human donor in good health. The sequenced sample was CD4+ T cells from PBMCs, cultured in vitro. The chain uses TRBV29-1 and TRBJ2-3, with D maybe TRBD1 (6 bases). CDR3 coding DNA: TGCAGCGCAACAGGGCTAGATACGCAGTATTTT. Translating it yields CSATGLDTQYF.